This TCR beta chain was obtained from a study of T cell responses to AZD1222 COVID-19 vaccine. Trimming stripped 8 bases from V and 1 base from J, with 6 bases between. Germline CDR1 is MDHEN and CDR2 is SYDVKM. There are 11 residues in the CDR3. Using immunoSEQ multiplex PCR, the repertoire was profiled, and TCRdb retains in-frame clones only, with some absent. The sample shows 190,000 or so clones, 91% of them seen only once. The sequence derives from an adult who received the AZD1222 COVID-19 vaccine. Sample: peripheral blood, taken 28 days after the second AZD1222 dose. The J gene is TRBJ2-7, the V gene TRBV28; D gene unclear. CDR3 nucleotide sequence: TGTGCCAGCCTGAAATCCTACGAGCAGTACTTC. Encoded protein: CASLKSYEQYF.